This TCR beta chain stems from a study of blood T cell repertoires in COVID-19. Overall study context: Sites across the United States, Italy and Spain contributed samples from acute and convalescent COVID-19. PBMCs, B-cell-depleted T cells, or T cells provided the cDNA or gDNA that made up the material.

Authors' processing steps: It was from reference gene primer amplification that nucleated cell counts were estimated. Some clones are missing from TCRdb's copy, which holds only in-frame ones; the method was immunoSEQ multiplex PCR. Clone size and the V and J calls come from that table; the DNA yielded D and trimming. The sample records 95,000 to 120,000 clones, about four fifths being singletons. The CDR3 has 17 amino acids. The V gene end was trimmed by 7 bases and the J gene end by 1 base; junction bases not matched to a gene: 7. Per germline, CDR1 MDHEN and CDR2 SYDVKM. This rearrangement joins TRBV28 to TRBJ2-2; 12 nucleotides agree with TRBD2. This clonotype was sampled from a woman between 65 and 79 years old with acute or convalescent COVID-19. Sequenced input: peripheral blood. The CDR3 region has the DNA TGTGCCAGCACCGCAACTAGCGGGGGGCGGAACACCGGGGAGCTGTTTTTT. Protein product: CASTATSGGRNTGELFF.